Listed here are 19 T cell receptor beta chains from one sample, sequenced in a study of CD8+ T cells in alopecia areata. Extraction of RNA preceded its reverse transcription into cDNA, which served as the sequencing template. Assay: immunoSEQ multiplex PCR; the TCRdb copy retains only in-frame clones and omits some. This repertoire shows 95,000 to 120,000 clones, approximately 59% found once; its top ten account for roughly 19%. The sequencing sample was made of CD8+ T cells sorted from blood. The receptors shown here come from a human donor in good health.

This clone was counted a few times. The genes are TRBV2 and TRBJ1-2; the D is unclear. CDR1 is SNHLY and CDR2 is FYNNEI in the germline V gene. This CDR3 spans 12 amino acids. V shed 2 bases and J shed 4 bases, with 5 bases lying between them. The CDR3 DNA sequence: TGTGCCAGCAGTGAAAGCAGCTATGGCTACACCTTC. Its protein product is CASSESSYGYTF.

This sequence joins TRBV4-1 and TRBJ2-7; TRBD1 aligns across 7 bases. The J segment lost 5 bases and the V segment lost 0 bases, leaving 16 bases of the junction unmatched. Germline CDR1 MGHRA, CDR2 YSYEKL. The CDR3 consists of 18 residues. CDR3 loop: CASSQDHLGTAFGNEQYF. The CDR3 bases are TGCGCCAGCAGCCAAGATCACCTTGGGACAGCCTTCGGGAACGAGCAGTACTTC.

The chain links TRBV5-1 to TRBJ2-3, with D unclear. The CDR3 extends over 15 amino acids. V dropped 4 bases and J dropped 4 bases, with 16 bases sitting between them. Germline values: CDR1 SGHRS, CDR2 YFSETQ. Here the CDR3 DNA reads TGCGCCAGCAGCCCTTACGATCCGTTGGCAGATACGCAGTATTTT. Amino acid sequence: CASSPYDPLADTQYF.

This clone was picked up a small number of times. This rearrangement joins TRBV6-6 to TRBJ2-2; D uncertain. The germline gives CDR1 MNHNY, CDR2 SVGAGI (reference sequence). The CDR3 is 11 amino acids. Deletions cut 7 bases from V and 2 bases from J, with 2 bases between. The CDR3 sequence: CASTNTGELFF. CDR3 bases: TGTGCCAGCACCAACACCGGGGAGCTGTTTTTT.

This chain uses TRBV11-2 with TRBJ2-5; D is unclear. Trimming removed 4 bases from V and 4 bases from J, with 10 bases in between. Germline-derived CDR1 and CDR2 are SGHAT and FQNNGV. CDR3 size: 13 residues. Written as DNA, the CDR3 is TGTGCCAGCAGCTCTCACGGACGAGAGACCCAGTACTTC. This sequence encodes CASSSHGRETQYF.

The rearrangement uses TRBV15 and TRBJ2-5; D possibly matches TRBD1 or TRBD2 (5 bases each). The last part of the DNA fits TRBJ2-7 better; the J call may be wrong. Per the germline V gene, CDR1 is LNHNV and CDR2 is YYDKDF (reference sequence). The CDR3 runs to 15 residues. The DNA of the CDR3 is TGTGCCACCAGCAGAGACGAGGGGCCCCACTACGAGCAGTACTTC. This translates into CATSRDEGPHYEQYF.

This clone was recorded a few times. This chain connects TRBV4-3 to TRBJ2-1; TRBD2 might be the D (6 bases). The CDR3 totals 14 residues. Trimming took 1 base from V and 6 from J, leaving 10 bases between them. Looked up from germline, CDR1 is LGHNA and CDR2 is YSLEER. In DNA form, the CDR3 reads TGCGCCAGCAGCCAAGCGGCGGGGAGCAATGAGCAGTTCTTC. Translated, it gives CASSQAAGSNEQFF.

This sequence joins TRBV4-2 and TRBJ1-1, with D maybe TRBD1 (6 bases). The CDR3 sequence is 21 residues long. CDR1 LGHNA and CDR2 YNFKEQ come from the germline V gene. Trimming removed 4 bases from V and 5 bases from J, with 35 bases in between. The CDR3 loop reads CASSPSLWFVGRGSWLTEAFF. The CDR3 DNA sequence: TGTGCCAGCAGCCCCTCCCTCTGGTTCGTCGGCAGGGGATCTTGGCTGACTGAAGCTTTCTTT.

This chain joins TRBV2 and TRBJ1-2; D perhaps matches TRBD1 (6 bases). The CDR3 contains 15 residues. Trimming took off 2 bases at V and 4 bases at J, with 14 bases between the two ends. Germline V gives CDR1 SNHLY, CDR2 FYNNEI. CDR3 sequence reads: CASSEYAGAGYGYTF. The CDR3 DNA reads as TGTGCCAGCAGTGAATATGCGGGGGCGGGCTATGGCTACACCTTC.

CDR3 sequence reads: CASSMTGTYEQYF. The CDR3 coding sequence is TGTGCCAGTAGTATGACAGGGACCTACGAGCAGTACTTC. The rearrangement uses TRBV19 and TRBJ2-7; 7 bases map to TRBD1. Looked up from germline, CDR1 is LNHDA and CDR2 is SQIVND (reference sequence). The J segment lost 2 bases and the V segment lost 3 bases, leaving 1 base of the junction unmatched. The CDR3 is made up of 13 amino acids.

This clone was counted a few times. The V call is TRBV7-9, the J call TRBJ1-3, with D unclear. V was cut by 1 base and J by 2 bases, with 3 bases left in between. This CDR3 comprises 13 residues. Germline V CDR1 and CDR2: SEHNR, FQNEAQ (reference sequence). This CDR3 reads CASSLDTGNTIYF. For the CDR3, the DNA is TGTGCCAGCAGCTTAGACACTGGAAACACCATATATTTT.

The J gene is TRBJ1-2, the V gene TRBV4-2; TRBD1 might be the D (5 bases). Germline CDR1 reads LGHNA; CDR2 reads YNFKEQ. CDR3 length: 17 amino acids. V lost 0 bases to trimming and J lost 2 bases, with 16 bases between them. The CDR3 DNA reads TGTGCCAGCAGCCAAGATCGGCTAGGGGAGGAAAACTATGGCTACACCTTC. Encoded protein: CASSQDRLGEENYGYTF.

This clone was seen only once. The V and J genes are TRBV30 and TRBJ2-5; TRBD2 matches 9 bases. CDR1 is GTSNPN and CDR2 is SVGIG in the germline V gene (reference sequence). J was trimmed by 2 bases and V by 0 bases; bases with no gene match: 4. This CDR3 region has 15 residues. The CDR3 protein is CAWSVSGGSQETQYF. In nucleotides, the CDR3 is TGTGCCTGGAGTGTTAGCGGGGGCTCGCAAGAGACCCAGTACTTC.

The gene calls are TRBV27 and TRBJ2-2; no firm D call. Between the trimmed V and J ends, which lost 4 bases and 1 base, there was a span of 4 bases. The CDR3 extends over 13 amino acids. Germline V gives CDR1 MNHEY, CDR2 SMNVEV (reference sequence). This chain's CDR3 is CASSSRNTGELFF. The DNA for the CDR3 is TGTGCCAGCAGTTCCAGGAACACCGGGGAGCTGTTTTTT.

This clone was counted between two and nine times. The rearrangement uses TRBV7-9 and TRBJ2-7; weak D call: TRBD1 (6 bases). CDR1 is SEHNR and CDR2 is FQNEAQ in the germline V gene (reference sequence). The CDR3 has 16 amino acids. The V end lost 1 base, the J end lost 2 bases, and 15 bases lay between the germline ends. CDR3 residues: CASSLVGQGLTYEQYF. The CDR3 region has the DNA TGTGCCAGCAGCTTAGTTGGCCAGGGGCTAACCTACGAGCAGTACTTC. The complete variable domain, with remaining parts taken from reference TRBV7-9 and TRBJ2-7, reads DTGVSQNPRHKITKRGQNVTFRCDPISEHNRLYWYRQTLGQGPEFLTYFQNEAQLEKSRLLSDRFSAERPKGSFSTLEIQRTEQGDSAMYLCASSLVGQGLTYEQYFGPGTRLTVT.

V usage is TRBV19 and J usage is TRBJ1-1; no clear D. Germline lookup yields CDR1 LNHDA and CDR2 SQIVND (reference sequence). CDR3 size: 13 residues. Trimming left V 3 bases short and J 3 bases short, with 8 bases between. The CDR3 sequence is CASSIQAHTEAFF. CDR3 nucleotides: TGTGCCAGTAGTATCCAGGCTCACACTGAAGCTTTCTTT.

This clone was seen only a few times. The rearrangement links TRBV5-6 to TRBJ1-5, with 9 nucleotides matching TRBD1. The CDR3 covers 15 residues. Germline CDR1 reads SGHDT; CDR2 reads YYEEEE. Trimming took 0 bases from V and 2 from J; bases not matched to a gene: 0. The CDR3 sequence is CASSLGTGGNQPQHF. The CDR3 coding sequence is TGTGCCAGCAGCTTGGGGACAGGGGGCAATCAGCCCCAGCATTTT.

The rearrangement joins TRBV5-6 to TRBJ2-5; D is unresolved. The CDR3 sequence is 13 residues long. The V end was cut by 5 bases, the J end by 2 bases, with 10 bases between. Germline V gene lookup returns CDR1 SGHDT and CDR2 YYEEEE. The DNA of the CDR3 is TGTGCCAGCAGTTCGACATTACAAGAGACCCAGTACTTC. As protein: CASSSTLQETQYF.

This clone was found a few times. This chain links TRBV4-3 with TRBJ2-7; 12 bases fit TRBD1. CDR3 length: 16 residues. J gave up 6 bases and V 3 bases, and 9 bases lay outside the gene matches. Germline V lookup: CDR1 LGHNA, CDR2 YSLEER. CDR3 sequence reads: CASSQEVGTGGFEQYF. DNA for the CDR3: TGCGCCAGCAGCCAGGAAGTCGGGACAGGGGGCTTCGAGCAGTACTTC.